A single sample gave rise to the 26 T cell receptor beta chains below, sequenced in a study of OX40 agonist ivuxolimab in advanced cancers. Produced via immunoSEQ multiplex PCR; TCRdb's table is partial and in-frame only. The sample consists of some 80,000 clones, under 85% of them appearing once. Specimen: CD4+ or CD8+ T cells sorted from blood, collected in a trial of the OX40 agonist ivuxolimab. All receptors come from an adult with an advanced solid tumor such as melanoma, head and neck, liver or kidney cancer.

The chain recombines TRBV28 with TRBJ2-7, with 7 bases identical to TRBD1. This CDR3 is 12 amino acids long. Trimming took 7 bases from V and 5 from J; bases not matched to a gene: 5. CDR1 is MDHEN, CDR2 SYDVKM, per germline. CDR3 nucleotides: TGTGCCAGCACTGACAGGGTTGACGAGCAGTACTTC. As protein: CASTDRVDEQYF.

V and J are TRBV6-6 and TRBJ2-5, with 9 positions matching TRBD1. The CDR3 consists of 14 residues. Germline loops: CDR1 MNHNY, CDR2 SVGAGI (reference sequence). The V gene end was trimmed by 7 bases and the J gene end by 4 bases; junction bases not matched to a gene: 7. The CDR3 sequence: CASTNTGGGETQYF. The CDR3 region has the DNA TGTGCCAGCACCAATACAGGGGGCGGAGAGACCCAGTACTTC.

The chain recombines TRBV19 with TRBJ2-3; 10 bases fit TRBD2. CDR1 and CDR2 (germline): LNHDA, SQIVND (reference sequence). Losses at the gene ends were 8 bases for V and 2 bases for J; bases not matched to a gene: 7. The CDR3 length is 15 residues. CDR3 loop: CASGASGGHTDTQYF. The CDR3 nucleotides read TGTGCCAGTGGGGCTAGCGGGGGCCACACAGATACGCAGTATTTT.

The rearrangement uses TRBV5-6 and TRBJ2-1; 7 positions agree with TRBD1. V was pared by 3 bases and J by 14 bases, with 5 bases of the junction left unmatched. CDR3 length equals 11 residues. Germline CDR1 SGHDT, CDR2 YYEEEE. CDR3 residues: CASSWGTVEFF. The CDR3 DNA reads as TGTGCCAGCAGCTGGGGGACAGTGGAGTTCTTC.

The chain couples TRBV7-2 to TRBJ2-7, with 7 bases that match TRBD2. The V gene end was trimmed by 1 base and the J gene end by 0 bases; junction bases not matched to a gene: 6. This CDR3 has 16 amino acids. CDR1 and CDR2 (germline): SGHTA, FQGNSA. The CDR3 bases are TGTGCCAGCAGCTTAGGGTCGCGGGGGAGCTCCTACGAGCAGTACTTC. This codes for CASSLGSRGSSYEQYF.

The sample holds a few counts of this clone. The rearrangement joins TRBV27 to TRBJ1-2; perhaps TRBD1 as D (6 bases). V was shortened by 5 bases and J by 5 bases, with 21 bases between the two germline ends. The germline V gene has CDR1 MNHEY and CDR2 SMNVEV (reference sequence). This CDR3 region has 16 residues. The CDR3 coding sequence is TGTGCCAGCAGTGGTCTCCAGGGGCGAGAGAGTTATGGCTACACCTTC. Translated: CASSGLQGRESYGYTF.

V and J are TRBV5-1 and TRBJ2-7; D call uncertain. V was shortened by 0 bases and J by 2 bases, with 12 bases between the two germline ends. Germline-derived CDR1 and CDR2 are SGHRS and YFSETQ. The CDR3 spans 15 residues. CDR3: CASSLDLVIPYEQYF. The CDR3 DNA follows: TGCGCCAGCAGCTTGGACCTAGTGATTCCCTACGAGCAGTACTTC.

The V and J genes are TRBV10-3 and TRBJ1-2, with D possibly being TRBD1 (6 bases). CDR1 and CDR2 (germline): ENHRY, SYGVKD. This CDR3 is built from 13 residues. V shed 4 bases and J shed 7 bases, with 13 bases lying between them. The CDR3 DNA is TGTGCCATCAGTGTTGGGGACAACACTGGCTACACCTTC. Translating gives CAISVGDNTGYTF.

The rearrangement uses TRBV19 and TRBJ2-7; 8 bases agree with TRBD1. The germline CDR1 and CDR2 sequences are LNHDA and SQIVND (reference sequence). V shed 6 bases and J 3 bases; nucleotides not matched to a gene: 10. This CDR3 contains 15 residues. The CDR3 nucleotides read TGTGCCAGTAGCCCGGGGGCAGGGGGCGGCTACGAGCAGTACGTC. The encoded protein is CASSPGAGGGYEQYV.

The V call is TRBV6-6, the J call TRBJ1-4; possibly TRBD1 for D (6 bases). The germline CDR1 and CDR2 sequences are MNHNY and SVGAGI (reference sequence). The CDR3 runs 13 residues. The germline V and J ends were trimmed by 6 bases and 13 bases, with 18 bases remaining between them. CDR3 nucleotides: TGTGCCAGCAGGCAAACGGAGGGGGGGGGACTGTTTTTT. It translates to CASRQTEGGGLFF.

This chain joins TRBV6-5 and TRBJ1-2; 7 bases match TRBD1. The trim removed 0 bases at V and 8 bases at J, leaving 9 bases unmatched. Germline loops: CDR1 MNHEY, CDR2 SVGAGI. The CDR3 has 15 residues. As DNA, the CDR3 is TGTGCCAGCAGTTACTCGGACAGGAACCCGTGGGGCTACACCTTC. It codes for CASSYSDRNPWGYTF.

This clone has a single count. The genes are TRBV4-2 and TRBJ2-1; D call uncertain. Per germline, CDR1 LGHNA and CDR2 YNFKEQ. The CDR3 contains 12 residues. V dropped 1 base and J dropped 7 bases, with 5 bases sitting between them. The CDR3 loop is CASSQVRNEQFF. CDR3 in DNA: TGTGCCAGCAGCCAAGTTAGGAATGAGCAGTTCTTC.

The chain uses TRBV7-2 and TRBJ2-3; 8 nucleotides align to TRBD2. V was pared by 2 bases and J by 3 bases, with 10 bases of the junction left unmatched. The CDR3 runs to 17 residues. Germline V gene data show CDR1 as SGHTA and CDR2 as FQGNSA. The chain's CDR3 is CASSLFPTSVGTDTQYF. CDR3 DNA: TGTGCCAGCAGCTTATTTCCGACTAGCGTTGGGACAGATACGCAGTATTTT.

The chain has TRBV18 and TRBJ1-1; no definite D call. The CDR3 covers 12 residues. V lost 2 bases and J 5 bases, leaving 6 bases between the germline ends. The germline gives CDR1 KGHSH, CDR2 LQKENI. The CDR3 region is CASSPGRTEAFF. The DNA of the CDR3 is TGTGCCAGCTCACCAGGGAGGACTGAAGCTTTCTTT.

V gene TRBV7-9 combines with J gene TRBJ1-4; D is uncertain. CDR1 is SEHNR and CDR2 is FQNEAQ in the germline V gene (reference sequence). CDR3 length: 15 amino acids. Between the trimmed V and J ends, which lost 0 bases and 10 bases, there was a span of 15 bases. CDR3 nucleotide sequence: TGTGCCAGCAGCTTAGCTGTCGCTGGTGTGGGAAAACTGTTTTTT. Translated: CASSLAVAGVGKLFF.

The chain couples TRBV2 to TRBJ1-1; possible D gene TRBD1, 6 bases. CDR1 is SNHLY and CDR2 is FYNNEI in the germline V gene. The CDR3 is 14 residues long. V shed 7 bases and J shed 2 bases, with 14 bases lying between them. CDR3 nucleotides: TGTGCCAGCAAAGGGGGACGGGCCAACACTGAAGCTTTCTTT. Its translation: CASKGGRANTEAFF.

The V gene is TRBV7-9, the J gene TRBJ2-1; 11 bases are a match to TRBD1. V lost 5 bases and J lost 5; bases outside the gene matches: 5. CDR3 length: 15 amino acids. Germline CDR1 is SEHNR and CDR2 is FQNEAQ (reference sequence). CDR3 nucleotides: TGTGCCAGCAGCCTCCGGGACAGGGGGAACAATGAGCAGTTCTTC. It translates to CASSLRDRGNNEQFF.

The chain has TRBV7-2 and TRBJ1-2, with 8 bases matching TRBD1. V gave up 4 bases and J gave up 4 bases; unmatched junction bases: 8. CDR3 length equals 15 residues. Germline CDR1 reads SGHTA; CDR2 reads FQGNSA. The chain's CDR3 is CASSSQGALTYGYTF. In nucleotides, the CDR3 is TGTGCCAGCAGCTCTCAGGGGGCGTTGACCTATGGCTACACCTTC.

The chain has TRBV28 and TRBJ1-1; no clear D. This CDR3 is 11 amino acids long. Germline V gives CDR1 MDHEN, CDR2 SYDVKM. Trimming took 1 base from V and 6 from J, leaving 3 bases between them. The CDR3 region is CASSLLAEAFF. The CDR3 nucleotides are TGTGCCAGCAGTTTATTGGCTGAAGCTTTCTTT.

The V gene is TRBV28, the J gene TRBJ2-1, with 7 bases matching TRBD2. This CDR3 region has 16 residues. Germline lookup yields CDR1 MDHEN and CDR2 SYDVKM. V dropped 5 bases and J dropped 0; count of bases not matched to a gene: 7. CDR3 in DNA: TGTGCCAGCAGTACCCGGGGGGATTTCTCCTACAATGAGCAGTTCTTC. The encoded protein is CASSTRGDFSYNEQFF.

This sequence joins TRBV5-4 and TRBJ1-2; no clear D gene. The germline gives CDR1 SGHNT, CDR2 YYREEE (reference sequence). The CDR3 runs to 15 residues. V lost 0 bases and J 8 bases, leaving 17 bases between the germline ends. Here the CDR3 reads CASSLEYSPLGGYTF. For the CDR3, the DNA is TGTGCCAGCAGCTTGGAATACTCTCCCTTGGGGGGCTACACCTTC.

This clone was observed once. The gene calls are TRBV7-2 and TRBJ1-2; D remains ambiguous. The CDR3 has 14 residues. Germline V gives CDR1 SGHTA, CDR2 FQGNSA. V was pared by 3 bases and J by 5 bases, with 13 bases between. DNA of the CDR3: TGTGCCAGCAGCTTGTTCCCAGGCCTTTATGGCTACACCTTC. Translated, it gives CASSLFPGLYGYTF.

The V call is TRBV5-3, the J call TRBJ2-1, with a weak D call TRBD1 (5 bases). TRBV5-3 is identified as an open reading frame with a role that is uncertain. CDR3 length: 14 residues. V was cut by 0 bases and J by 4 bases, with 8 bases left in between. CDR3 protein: CARSLGKGYNEQFF. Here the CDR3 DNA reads TGTGCCAGAAGCTTGGGAAAGGGGTACAATGAGCAGTTCTTC.

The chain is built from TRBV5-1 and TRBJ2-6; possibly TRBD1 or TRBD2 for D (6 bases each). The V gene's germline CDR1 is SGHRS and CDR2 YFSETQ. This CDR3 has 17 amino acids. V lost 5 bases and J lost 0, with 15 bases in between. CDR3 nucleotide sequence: TGCGCCAGCAGGCGGGACACCTTAAGCTCTGGGGCCAACGTCCTGACTTTC. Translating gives CASRRDTLSSGANVLTF.

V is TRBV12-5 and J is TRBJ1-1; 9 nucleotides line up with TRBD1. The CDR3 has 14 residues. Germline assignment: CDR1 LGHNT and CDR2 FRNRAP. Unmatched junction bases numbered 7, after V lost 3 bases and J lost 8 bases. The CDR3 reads CASGFSPGTGEAFF. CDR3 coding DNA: TGTGCTAGTGGTTTTTCCCCCGGGACAGGGGAAGCTTTCTTT.

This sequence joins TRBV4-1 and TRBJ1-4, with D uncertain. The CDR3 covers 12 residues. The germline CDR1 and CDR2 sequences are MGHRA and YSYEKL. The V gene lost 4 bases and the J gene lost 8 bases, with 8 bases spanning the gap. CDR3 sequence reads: CASSPPREKLFF. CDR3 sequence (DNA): TGCGCCAGCAGCCCCCCTAGGGAAAAACTGTTTTTT.